The 2 T cell receptor beta chains reported below all come from one sample, sequenced in a study of CD8+CD57+ T cells in acquired aplastic anemia. For sequencing, patients were chosen who had shown expansion of CD8+CD57+ cells by flow cytometry. Both TCR beta VDJ combination and CDR3 sequence profiling were carried out. Genomic DNA was the template for this profiling. In TCRdb, the reads were re-called with MiXCR into one record per CDR3 protein. Among around 430,000 distinct CDR3 sequences listed, around a third were seen once. Sequencing was done on a sample of sorted CD4+, CD8+, or CD8+CD57+ T cells (not recorded which) from PBMCs. The source of these receptors is a human donor with aplastic anemia.

The rearrangement links TRBV3-1 to TRBJ1-1; D is undetermined. The V end was cut by 5 bases, the J end by 4 bases, with 20 bases between. CDR3 length: 16 amino acids. Germline assignment: CDR1 LGHDT and CDR2 YNNKEL (reference sequence). CDR3 DNA: TGTGCCAGCAGCAACCTGGGCGGAGGGCGAGGCACTGAAGCTTTCTTT. Protein product: CASSNLGGGRGTEAFF.

This sequence joins TRBV10-3 and TRBJ2-7; D is unclear. The CDR3 loop spans 14 amino acids. The V end was cut by 5 bases, the J end by 4 bases, with 15 bases between. CDR1 is ENHRY, CDR2 SYGVKD, per germline. CDR3 DNA sequence: TGTGCCATCAGTTCCGCAGGTGGGGTTTACGAGCAGTACTTC. This encodes CAISSAGGVYEQYF.